These 10 T cell receptor beta chains originate from one sample sequenced in a study of T cell responses to AZD1222 COVID-19 vaccine. Profiling relied on immunoSEQ multiplex PCR, and the TCRdb table lists in-frame clones only, not all of them. This table has roughly 80,000 clones, roughly nine tenths appearing once. This specimen was peripheral blood, taken 28 days after the second AZD1222 dose. The receptor source for this set is an adult who received the AZD1222 COVID-19 vaccine.

The V call is TRBV19, the J call TRBJ1-5; TRBD1 matches at 10 bases. V shed 3 bases, J shed 4 bases, and the junction held 0 bases outside the gene matches. The CDR3 sequence is 14 residues long. The germline gives CDR1 LNHDA, CDR2 SQIVND (reference sequence). Here the CDR3 DNA reads TGTGCCAGTAGTATGGGACAGGGGAATCAGCCCCAGCATTTT. Translating it yields CASSMGQGNQPQHF.

The V call is TRBV7-6, the J call TRBJ2-7, with D perhaps being TRBD1 or TRBD2 (5 bases each). Germline V gives CDR1 SGHVS, CDR2 FNYEAQ. The CDR3 length is 14 residues. V was shortened by 5 bases and J by 6 bases, with 17 bases between the two germline ends. The CDR3 coding sequence is TGTGCCAGCAGCCTAGGGACGCCGGCGGGCGAGCAGTACTTC. This codes for CASSLGTPAGEQYF.

This rearrangement joins TRBV19 to TRBJ1-1, with 12 nucleotides matching TRBD1. The germline V gene encodes CDR1 LNHDA and CDR2 SQIVND (reference sequence). This CDR3 contains 15 residues. V dropped 5 bases and J dropped 4; count of bases not matched to a gene: 5. DNA of the CDR3: TGTGCCAGTAGTGCCGGGACAGGGGGCGGCACTGAAGCTTTCTTT. Protein sequence: CASSAGTGGGTEAFF.

This clone has only a few counts. The V and J genes are TRBV19 and TRBJ1-1; D remains ambiguous. V was cut by 1 base and J by 0 bases, with 6 bases left in between. The CDR3 consists of 14 residues. Germline assignment: CDR1 LNHDA and CDR2 SQIVND (reference sequence). CDR3 sequence: CASSIGQMNTEAFF. The CDR3 DNA reads as TGTGCCAGTAGTATAGGGCAGATGAACACTGAAGCTTTCTTT.

The rearrangement links TRBV5-4 to TRBJ1-1; the match to TRBD1 covers 11 bases. Germline loops: CDR1 SGHNT, CDR2 YYREEE (reference sequence). The CDR3 covers 15 residues. Trimming removed 3 bases from V and 5 bases from J; junction bases left unmatched: 6. This CDR3 reads CASSYGTGGRTEAFF. The CDR3, as DNA: TGTGCCAGCAGCTATGGGACAGGGGGTCGGACTGAAGCTTTCTTT.

The gene calls are TRBV5-1 and TRBJ1-2; TRBD1 agrees at 7 bases. Germline V CDR1 and CDR2: SGHRS, YFSETQ. The CDR3 runs to 14 residues. The trim removed 4 bases at V and 0 bases at J, leaving 3 bases unmatched. The CDR3 protein is CASSETGPNYGYTF. The CDR3 DNA reads as TGCGCCAGCAGCGAGACAGGGCCTAACTATGGCTACACCTTC.

This clone was detected once. The chain carries TRBV7-9 and TRBJ1-5, with 11 bases fitting TRBD1. The CDR3 has 14 residues. Germline V gene data show CDR1 as SEHNR and CDR2 as FQNEAQ (reference sequence). V was clipped by 10 bases and J by 6 bases; unmatched bases: 8. CDR3 protein: CATGDRGGGQPQHF. Written as DNA, the CDR3 is TGTGCCACCGGGGACAGGGGGGGAGGTCAGCCCCAGCATTTT.

V and J are TRBV28 and TRBJ2-3; D possibly corresponds to TRBD1 (6 bases). Germline V CDR1 and CDR2: MDHEN, SYDVKM. The V end lost 5 bases, the J end lost 3 bases, and 12 bases lay between the germline ends. This CDR3 has 14 amino acids. The CDR3, as DNA: TGTGCCAGCAGTGTACGGACAGATACAGATACGCAGTATTTT. Translated, it gives CASSVRTDTDTQYF.

The V and J genes are TRBV7-6 and TRBJ2-1, with TRBD1 as a possible D gene (5 bases). The CDR3 runs to 20 residues. Trimming removed 2 bases from V and 0 bases from J, with 23 bases in between. The germline gives CDR1 SGHVS, CDR2 FNYEAQ. The CDR3 DNA sequence: TGTGCCAGCAGCTTATTGGTATCCGCCAGGGTGAAGGGCTCCTACAATGAGCAGTTCTTC. Translating gives CASSLLVSARVKGSYNEQFF. The whole variable domain, remainder taken from reference TRBV7-6 and TRBJ2-1, is GAGVSQSPRYKVTKRGQDVALRCDPISGHVSLYWYRQALGQGPEFLTYFNYEAQQDKSGLPNDRFSAERPEGSISTLTIQRTEQRDSAMYRCASSLLVSARVKGSYNEQFFGPGTRLTVL.

The chain joins TRBV25-1 to TRBJ1-2; possible D gene TRBD1, 6 bases. Germline lookup yields CDR1 MGHDK and CDR2 SYGVNS. The CDR3 spans 13 residues. Trimming shortened V by 6 bases and J by 1 base, and 9 bases separated the two germline ends. The CDR3 DNA reads TGTGCCAGCAGGGACAGCCGTAACTATGGCTACACCTTC. Its protein is CASRDSRNYGYTF.